This T cell receptor beta chain was retrieved from a study of blood T cell repertoires in COVID-19 (TCRdb year 2020). About the investigation overall: Samples from collaborators originated in the United States, Italy and Spain and spanned both the acute and convalescent phases of COVID-19. Nearly every sample came with metadata listing a de-identified subject ID, COVID-19 status, age in years and sex. The repertoires were released in a freely available public database meant as a resource for research on the immune response to SARS-CoV-2. Where HLA class I and class II types were available, the types were taken from metadata supplied by the sample provider, not from assay-based typing. Deeply sampled blood TCRbeta repertoires from subjects exposed to, actively infected with, or recovered from COVID-19 were included in the dataset. The samples were drawn from two sources: the first 160 participants of the ongoing ImmuneRACE study, and fewer than 1,500 subjects contributed by 6 global collaborators. The material from the prospective study consisted of cDNA or gDNA derived from T cells, B-cell-depleted T cells, or PBMCs.

A note on this clone: Its antigen is currently not known. The junction departs from the called germline gene at one end, perhaps through a read error.

Collaborating institutions collected whole blood in K2EDTA tubes following their own protocols. For TCRbeta analysis, collaborators shipped samples in one of three forms: frozen whole blood, isolated PBMCs, or DNA extracted from either of those sample types. From a lookup of the germline V gene (reference sequence), CDR1 and CDR2 are SSHAT and FNYEAQ. The CDR3 runs 15 amino acids, cysteine and phenylalanine included. The DNA shown is the 45-base CDR3, in frame from base 1. TCRbeta CDR3 regions were amplified from genomic DNA using the immunoSEQ Assay, a bias-controlled multiplex PCR. The original methods were these. Within the assay, amplification of reference gene primers was used to estimate how many nucleated cells each sample contained. Sequence reads were collapsed and filtered to measure the absolute abundance of every unique TCRbeta CDR3 rearrangement. For each sample, productive Simpson clonality was calculated as the square root of Simpson's diversity index over productive rearrangements. TCRdb stores this immuneACCESS table with in-frame sequences only. Part of the clones is absent; in the studies checked, under half of the shortfall reflects unresolved V genes, and no reason is known for the rest. The D gene and trimming were derived from the DNA, and the V and J assignments and clone size from that table. In all, the sample holds roughly 250,000 clones, and more than 85% of those were seen once. Under 0.95% of the sample comes from the top ten.

What the study reported, not specific to this receptor: Clinical and demographic metadata were provided uncurated, with the amount varying by source and participant.

The specimen was peripheral blood. The sequence derives from a man aged 25-45 years with acute or convalescent COVID-19. Rearrangement joined TRBV7-7 to TRBJ2-2; TRBD1 is perhaps the D gene, given 5 matching bases. The CDR3 amino acid sequence is: CASSLDGARTGELFF. The bases read TGTGCTAGCAGCTTAGATGGGGCCAGGACCGGGGAGCTGTTTTTT.